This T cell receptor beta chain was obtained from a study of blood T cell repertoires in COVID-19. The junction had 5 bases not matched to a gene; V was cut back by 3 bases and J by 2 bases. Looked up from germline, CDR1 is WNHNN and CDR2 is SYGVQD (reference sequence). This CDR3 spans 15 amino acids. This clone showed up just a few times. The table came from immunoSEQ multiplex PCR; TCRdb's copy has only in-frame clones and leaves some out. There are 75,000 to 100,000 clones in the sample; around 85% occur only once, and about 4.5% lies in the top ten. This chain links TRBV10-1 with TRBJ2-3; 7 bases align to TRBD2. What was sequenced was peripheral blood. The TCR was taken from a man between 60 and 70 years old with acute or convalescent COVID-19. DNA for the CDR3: TGCGCCAGCAGTGATCTAAGCGGGGCCACAGATACGCAGTATTTT. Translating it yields CASSDLSGATDTQYF.